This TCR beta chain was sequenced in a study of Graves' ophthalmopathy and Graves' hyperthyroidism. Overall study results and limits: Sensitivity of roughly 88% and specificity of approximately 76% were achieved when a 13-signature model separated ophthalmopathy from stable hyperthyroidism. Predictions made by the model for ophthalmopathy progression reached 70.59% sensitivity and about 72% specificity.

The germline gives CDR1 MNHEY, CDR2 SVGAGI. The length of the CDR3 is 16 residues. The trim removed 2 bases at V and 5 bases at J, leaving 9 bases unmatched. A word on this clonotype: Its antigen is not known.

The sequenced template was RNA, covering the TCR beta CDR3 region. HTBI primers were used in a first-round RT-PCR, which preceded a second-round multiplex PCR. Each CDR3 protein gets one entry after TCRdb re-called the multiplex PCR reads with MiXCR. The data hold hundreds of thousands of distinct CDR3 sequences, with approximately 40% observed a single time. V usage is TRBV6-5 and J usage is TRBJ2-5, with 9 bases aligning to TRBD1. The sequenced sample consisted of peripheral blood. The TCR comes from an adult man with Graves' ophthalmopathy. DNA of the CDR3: TGTGCCAGCAGTTACACCACAGGGGGCGGAGGGGAGACCCAGTACTTC. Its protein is CASSYTTGGGGETQYF.